The 22 T cell receptor beta chains in this list originate from one sample, sequenced in a study of T cells after yellow fever vaccination. MiXCR, run by TCRdb on the 5' RACE reads, gives a single entry per CDR3 protein. The sample gives about 310,000 distinct CDR3 sequences, 3.6% of which show up once; less than 25% is in the top ten. The source material was PBMCs, sampled on the day of the yellow fever booster vaccination. Receptor source: a man younger than 30 who received the YFV17D yellow fever vaccine.

The V and J genes are TRBV9 and TRBJ2-3; TRBD2 agrees at 10 bases. The CDR3 runs 16 residues. After removal of 0 bases from V and 3 bases from J, the junction contained 4 bases not matched to a gene. CDR1 and CDR2 from the germline V gene are SGDLS and YYNGEE. The CDR3 coding sequence is TGTGCCAGCAGCGTAGCTCTAGCGGGGGAGACAGATACGCAGTATTTT. Its protein is CASSVALAGETDTQYF.

In this sample, this clonotype turned up many times. The chain couples TRBV6-5 to TRBJ2-3, with D perhaps TRBD1 (7 bases). The germline V gene has CDR1 MNHEY and CDR2 SVGAGI. V lost 9 bases and J lost 2, with 12 bases in between. The CDR3 contains 13 residues. The CDR3 sequence is CASRRGPTDTQYF. DNA for the CDR3: TGTGCCAGTCGGAGGGGGCCCACAGATACGCAGTATTTT.

The rearrangement joins TRBV12-3 or TRBV12-4 to TRBJ1-5; D not resolved. The CDR3 contains 17 residues. Trimming took 5 bases from V and 4 from J, leaving 21 bases between them. The CDR3 region is CASSPGPGMRFNQPQHF. For the CDR3, the DNA is TGTGCCAGCAGTCCCGGGCCGGGGATGCGTTTTAATCAGCCCCAGCATTTT.

This clonotype was seen only a few times. This rearrangement joins TRBV12-3 or TRBV12-4 to TRBJ1-3, with a possible D match to TRBD1 (5 bases). V shed 1 base and J shed 2 bases, with 12 bases lying between them. The CDR3 totals 16 residues. CDR3 protein: CASSLGGGSTGNTIYF. DNA for the CDR3: TGTGCCAGCAGTTTAGGGGGCGGGAGCACTGGAAACACCATATATTTT.

This clonotype occurred a few times. The chain joins TRBV28 to TRBJ2-6; D ambiguous. V was clipped by 5 bases and J by 4 bases, with 15 bases between them. CDR1 is MDHEN and CDR2 is SYDVKM in the germline V gene. CDR3 length equals 16 residues. The CDR3 DNA reads as TGTGCCAGCAGTCCCCCGGGTAGAGTCGGGGCCAACGTCCTGACTTTC. It codes for CASSPPGRVGANVLTF. The variable domain in full, completed from reference TRBV28 and TRBJ2-6, reads DVKVTQSSRYLVKRTGEKVFLECVQDMDHENMFWYRQDPGLGLRLIYFSYDVKMKEKGDIPEGYSVSREKKERFSLILESASTNQTSMYLCASSPPGRVGANVLTFGAGSRLTVL.

Ten or more counts support this clonotype. The chain links TRBV4-3 to TRBJ2-7; D may be TRBD1 (6 bases). Deletions cut 4 bases from V and 6 bases from J, with 19 bases between. CDR1 LGHNA and CDR2 YSLEER come from the germline V gene. There are 15 residues in the CDR3. CDR3 in amino acids: CASSRSGTNSPEQYF. The CDR3 region has the DNA TGCGCCAGCAGCCGGTCCGGGACAAATTCCCCCGAGCAGTACTTC.

Comment on this clonotype: A much larger clone sits a single nucleotide away, making a read error possible. The CDR3 loop reads CSASVLGRMGTQYF. DNA of the CDR3: TGCAGTGCCTCGGTACTGGGGAGAATGGGGACCCAGTACTTC. The chain carries TRBV20-1 and TRBJ2-5; tentative D call: TRBD2 (5 bases). The CDR3 sequence is 14 residues long. Trimming left V 6 bases short and J 7 bases short, with 21 bases between. The germline V gene has CDR1 DFQATT and CDR2 SNEGSKA (reference sequence).

This clonotype was picked up a small number of times. The chain carries TRBV12-3 or TRBV12-4 and TRBJ1-1, with D uncertain. V was trimmed by 2 bases and J by 0 bases, leaving 10 bases between them. The CDR3 runs 15 residues. CDR3 in amino acids: CASSLIFEVNTEAFF. The CDR3 DNA sequence: TGTGCCAGCAGTTTAATTTTCGAGGTGAACACTGAAGCTTTCTTT.

The J gene is TRBJ1-3, the V gene TRBV12-3 or TRBV12-4, with D unresolved. This CDR3 region has 15 residues. V was cut by 1 base and J by 0 bases, with 7 bases left in between. CDR3 residues: CASSLGANSGNTIYF. CDR3 nucleotide sequence: TGTGCCAGCAGTTTAGGGGCAAACTCTGGAAACACCATATATTTT.

The V call is TRBV29-1, the J call TRBJ1-1, with 8 nucleotides matching TRBD1. Trimming removed 4 bases from V and 0 bases from J; junction bases left unmatched: 7. The CDR3 consists of 15 residues. Looked up from germline, CDR1 is SQVTM and CDR2 is ANQGSEA. DNA for the CDR3: TGCAGCGTTGGGGACAGGCGGGCAATGAACACTGAAGCTTTCTTT. Residues: CSVGDRRAMNTEAFF. Complete variable domain (other parts from reference TRBV29-1 and TRBJ1-1): SAVISQKPSRDICQRGTSLTIQCQVDSQVTMMFWYRQQPGQSLTLIATANQGSEATYESGFVIDKFPISRPNLTFSTLTVSNMSPEDSSIYLCSVGDRRAMNTEAFFGQGTRLTVV.

This clonotype came up many times. The gene calls are TRBV6-5 and TRBJ2-3, with a possible D match to TRBD2 (6 bases). CDR1 MNHEY and CDR2 SVGAGI come from the germline V gene. V lost 4 bases and J 3 bases, leaving 17 bases between the germline ends. The length of the CDR3 is 16 residues. CDR3 region: CASSSHRDLQTDTQYF. The CDR3 DNA sequence: TGTGCCAGCAGTTCCCATCGGGACTTGCAAACAGATACGCAGTATTTT.

This clonotype was counted many times. The chain recombines TRBV20-1 with TRBJ2-5; 8 bases match TRBD2. With V trimmed by 7 bases and J by 5 bases, 6 bases remained unmatched. The germline V gene has CDR1 DFQATT and CDR2 SNEGSKA (reference sequence). The CDR3 sequence is 12 residues long. This chain's CDR3 is CSVPGGLETQYF. CDR3 bases: TGCAGTGTTCCGGGGGGGCTTGAGACCCAGTACTTC.

In its sample, this clonotype was seen many times. The chain recombines TRBV5-1 with TRBJ2-1, with 7 bases aligning to TRBD1. Unmatched junction bases numbered 10, after V lost 4 bases and J lost 6 bases. Germline values: CDR1 SGHRS, CDR2 YFSETQ. This CDR3 is 15 amino acids long. The CDR3 nucleotides are TGCGCCAGCAGCCCGGATGGGGACAGACTCAATGAGCAGTTCTTC. It specifies CASSPDGDRLNEQFF.

This clonotype has ten or more counts. DNA of the CDR3: TGTGCCAGCAGCCGCTCGAGAGGGGGGGCGCAGAGAGAGCAGTACTTC. Protein: CASSRSRGGAQREQYF. The chain is built from TRBV3-1 and TRBJ2-7; D possibly corresponds to TRBD2 (7 bases). V was shortened by 4 bases and J by 7 bases, with 23 bases between the two germline ends. Per germline, CDR1 LGHDT and CDR2 YNNKEL (reference sequence). The CDR3 runs 16 residues.

This clonotype has ten or more counts. V is TRBV12-3 or TRBV12-4 and J is TRBJ1-1; a possible D gene is TRBD1 (5 bases). Trimming left V 2 bases short and J 5 bases short, with 9 bases between. The CDR3 loop spans 13 amino acids. CDR3 DNA: TGTGCCAGCAGTTTAAAGGGACTTACTGAAGCTTTCTTT. Its protein product is CASSLKGLTEAFF.

This chain joins TRBV9 and TRBJ1-5, with a weak D call TRBD1 (6 bases). Germline V CDR1 and CDR2: SGDLS, YYNGEE. V was cut by 2 bases and J by 7 bases, with 16 bases left in between. CDR3 length equals 15 residues. CDR3 DNA sequence: TGTGCCAGCAGCGTGGGTGGGACAAGGGGGCAGCCCCAGCATTTT. Translating gives CASSVGGTRGQPQHF.

CDR3 in amino acids: CSARSHRDSSYNEQFF. For the CDR3, the DNA is TGCAGTGCTAGGAGTCACCGGGACAGCTCCTACAATGAGCAGTTCTTC. V is TRBV20-1 and J is TRBJ2-1, with 7 nucleotides matching TRBD1. V lost 3 bases, J lost 0 bases, and 8 bases stayed unmatched. The CDR3 totals 16 residues. Germline assignment: CDR1 DFQATT and CDR2 SNEGSKA (reference sequence).

This clonotype was counted at least ten times. The J gene is TRBJ2-2, the V gene TRBV5-1; D remains ambiguous. Trimming shortened V by 1 base and J by 6 bases, and 16 bases separated the two germline ends. Germline V gene data show CDR1 as SGHRS and CDR2 as YFSETQ. This CDR3 has 16 amino acids. The CDR3 here is CASSLNPDGPSGELFF. CDR3 coding DNA: TGCGCCAGCAGCTTGAACCCCGACGGTCCGTCCGGGGAGCTGTTTTTT.

This clonotype was seen repeatedly, ten times or more. The genes are TRBV7-8 and TRBJ2-2, with TRBD1 matching over 9 bases. This CDR3 has 15 residues. The junction had 2 bases not matched to a gene; V was cut back by 1 base and J by 5 bases. From germline, CDR1 is SGHVS and CDR2 FQNEAQ. Here the CDR3 reads CASSLDRGRTGELFF. In DNA form, the CDR3 reads TGTGCCAGCAGCTTAGACAGGGGGCGGACCGGGGAGCTGTTTTTT.

This clonotype was counted many times. The chain is built from TRBV28 and TRBJ2-2; D remains unclear. Germline V gene lookup returns CDR1 MDHEN and CDR2 SYDVKM. The CDR3 runs to 13 residues. The V end lost 5 bases, the J end lost 5 bases, and 9 bases lay between the germline ends. The CDR3 DNA follows: TGTGCCAGCAGTCGTACAGTGACCGGGGAGCTGTTTTTT. It translates to CASSRTVTGELFF.

This clonotype was seen at least ten times. Here the CDR3 DNA reads TGTGCCAGCAGCGTATCCTGGGGGAACACAGATACGCAGTATTTT. This sequence encodes CASSVSWGNTDTQYF. V gene TRBV9 combines with J gene TRBJ2-3; D may correspond to TRBD1 or TRBD2 (5 bases each). Per the germline V gene, CDR1 is SGDLS and CDR2 is YYNGEE. The CDR3 is 15 residues long. With 1 base removed from V and 2 bases from J, the gap between germline ends came to 11 bases. Supplemented by reference TRBV9 and TRBJ2-3, the full variable domain reads DSGVTQTPKHLITATGQRVTLRCSPRSGDLSVYWYQQSLDQGLQFLIQYYNGEERAKGNILERFSAQQFPDLHSELNLSSLELGDSALYFCASSVSWGNTDTQYFGPGTRLTVL.

This clonotype has a count of ten or more. The chain is built from TRBV4-2 and TRBJ2-1; 13 bases are a match to TRBD2. The CDR3 extends over 17 amino acids. Trimming took 1 base from V and 3 from J; bases not matched to a gene: 3. Germline loops: CDR1 LGHNA, CDR2 YNFKEQ. CDR3 sequence reads: CASSQARLAGGYNEQFF. In DNA form, the CDR3 reads TGTGCCAGCAGCCAAGCCCGACTAGCGGGGGGCTACAATGAGCAGTTCTTC.